This T cell receptor beta chain was recovered during a study of technical replicates of blood from four donors. Using immunoSEQ multiplex PCR, the repertoire was profiled, and TCRdb retains in-frame clones only, with some absent. The sample has fewer than 85,000 clones, more than 85% seen once. Germline V CDR1 and CDR2: MNHNS, SASEGT. The V gene end was trimmed by 3 bases and the J gene end by 1 base; junction bases not matched to a gene: 5. The CDR3 sequence is 15 residues long. This sequence originates from a human donor in good health. Some clones in this sample may be carry-over from other donors' samples. The chain combines TRBV6-1 with TRBJ1-1, with 7 bases that match TRBD1. Sequenced: PBMCs. In DNA form, the CDR3 reads TGTGCCAGCAGTGATCCCAAGGGGGCGAACACTGAAGCTTTCTTT. It specifies CASSDPKGANTEAFF.